This T cell receptor (beta chain) was captured in a study of blood T cell repertoires in COVID-19. Overall study: Acute-phase and convalescent COVID-19 samples originated in the United States, Italy and Spain.

Original data processing: Nucleated cell number was recorded as an estimate derived from reference gene primer amplification. Profiled with immunoSEQ multiplex PCR; TCRdb holds only in-frame clones, not every one. Clone size and the V and J calls come from that table; the DNA yielded D and trimming. The sample has 300,000 to 400,000 clones; roughly 88% are singletons. The TCR comes from a woman in her forties or fifties with active or convalescent COVID-19. The sample consisted of peripheral blood.

The CDR3 loop is CASSFRGGTGELFF. CDR3 in DNA: TGTGCCAGCAGCTTCAGAGGGGGTACCGGGGAGCTGTTTTTT. This rearrangement joins TRBV5-4 to TRBJ2-2; the D gene is possibly TRBD1 (6 bases). This CDR3 region has 14 residues. V was cut by 2 bases and J by 5 bases, with 10 bases left in between. Germline CDR1 is SGHNT and CDR2 is YYREEE (reference sequence).